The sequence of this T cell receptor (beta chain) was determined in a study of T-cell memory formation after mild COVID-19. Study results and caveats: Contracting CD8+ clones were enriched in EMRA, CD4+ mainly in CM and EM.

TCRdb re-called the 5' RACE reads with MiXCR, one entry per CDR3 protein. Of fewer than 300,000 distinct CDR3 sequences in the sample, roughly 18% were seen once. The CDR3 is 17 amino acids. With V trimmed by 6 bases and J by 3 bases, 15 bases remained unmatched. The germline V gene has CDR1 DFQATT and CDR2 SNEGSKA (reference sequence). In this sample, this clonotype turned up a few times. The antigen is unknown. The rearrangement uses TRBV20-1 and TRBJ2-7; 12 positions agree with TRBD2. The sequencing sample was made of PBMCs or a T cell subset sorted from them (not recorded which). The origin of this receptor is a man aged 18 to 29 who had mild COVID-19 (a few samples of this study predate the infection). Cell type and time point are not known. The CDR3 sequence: CSARTTSGGMPYYEQYF. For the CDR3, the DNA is TGCAGTGCCAGAACCACTAGCGGGGGGATGCCTTACTACGAGCAGTACTTC.